One sample yielded the 18 T cell receptor beta chains listed below, sequenced in a study of blood T cells in healthy people across ages. Primed by a sample-barcoded 5' primer and a J-beta primer mix, a second PCR proceeded for 7 to 11 cycles. TCRdb recomputed calls from the 5' RACE reads with MiXCR, one row per CDR3 protein. The sample includes some 790,000 distinct CDR3 sequences, about 28% of them seen just once. What was sequenced was blood. Source of these receptors: an elderly woman in good health.

As regards this clonotype: A much larger clone differs by one base, so this may be a read error. The V and J genes are TRBV7-9 and TRBJ1-2; 7 nucleotides agree with TRBD1. Germline CDR1 reads SEHNR; CDR2 reads FQNEAQ (reference sequence). The J segment lost 7 bases and the V segment lost 7 bases, leaving 12 bases of the junction unmatched. CDR3 length: 14 amino acids. CDR3 protein: CASNYQGGASGYTF. The CDR3 nucleotides read TGTGCCAGCAACTATCAAGGGGGCGCGAGTGGCTACACCTTC.

This clonotype was seen a few times. The chain is built from TRBV3-1 and TRBJ1-1, with 10 bases that match TRBD1. V shed 1 base, J shed 11 bases, and the junction held 4 bases outside the gene matches. Germline loops: CDR1 LGHDT, CDR2 YNNKEL (reference sequence). The CDR3 runs 13 residues. This CDR3 reads CASSQGQGAGAFF. As DNA, the CDR3 is TGTGCCAGCAGCCAAGGACAGGGGGCTGGTGCTTTCTTT.

V usage is TRBV20-1 and J usage is TRBJ2-2; 8 bases are shared with TRBD1. Germline CDR1 is DFQATT and CDR2 is SNEGSKA (reference sequence). V lost 4 bases, J lost 5 bases, and 9 bases stayed unmatched. The CDR3 contains 15 residues. The CDR3 nucleotides are TGCAGTGCTATCGCCAGGGGGCGAGGAACCGGGGAGCTGTTTTTT. This encodes CSAIARGRGTGELFF.

This clonotype showed up just a few times. The chain couples TRBV29-1 to TRBJ1-1; D may be TRBD1 (5 bases). Germline values: CDR1 SQVTM, CDR2 ANQGSEA. The CDR3 consists of 10 residues. Trimming cost V 2 bases and J 8 bases, with 6 bases left between them. The chain's CDR3 is CSVERGEAFF. The CDR3 nucleotides read TGCAGCGTTGAAAGGGGAGAAGCTTTCTTT.

Regarding this clonotype: This sequence may be a read error, since a much larger clone differs from it by one base. This rearrangement joins TRBV6-5 to TRBJ2-3; TRBD1 or TRBD2 may be the D gene (7 bases each). The CDR3 is made up of 18 amino acids. Germline CDR1 and CDR2: MNHEY and SVGAGI. The CDR3 DNA reads as TGTGCCAGCAGTTACGCAGGGGGGGTCCCAACTAGCACAGGTACGCAGTATTTT. Translation gives CASSYAGGVPTSTGTQYF.

This clonotype has ten or more counts. The chain links TRBV20-1 to TRBJ1-1; D unclear. Germline lookup yields CDR1 DFQATT and CDR2 SNEGSKA (reference sequence). V was shortened by 6 bases and J by 7 bases, with 12 bases between the two germline ends. This CDR3 has 11 residues. In DNA, the CDR3 is TGCAGTGCACACCCCGGCGGTGAAGCTTTCTTT. This gives the protein CSAHPGGEAFF.

This clonotype was seen a handful of times. The chain carries TRBV7-2 and TRBJ1-2; 8 bases line up with TRBD1. Per the germline V gene, CDR1 is SGHTA and CDR2 is FQGNSA. V was pared by 1 base and J by 1 base, with 8 bases of the junction left unmatched. The CDR3 contains 17 residues. This CDR3 is CASSLVAPQGGNYGYTF. In DNA, the CDR3 is TGTGCCAGCAGCTTAGTGGCTCCACAGGGGGGTAACTATGGCTACACCTTC.

This rearrangement joins TRBV3-1 to TRBJ2-1; 7 bases line up with TRBD1. The CDR3 spans 14 residues. The ends lost 6 bases at V and 3 bases at J; junction bases unmatched: 5. CDR1 and CDR2 from the germline V gene are LGHDT and YNNKEL (reference sequence). The CDR3 DNA follows: TGTGCCAGCAGTCGGGACAGAAACTACAATGAGCAGTTCTTC. Amino acids: CASSRDRNYNEQFF.

In this sample, this clonotype turned up many times. The chain uses TRBV6-2 or TRBV6-3 and TRBJ2-7, with 8 positions matching TRBD1. CDR1 and CDR2 (germline): MNHEY, SVGEGT. Trimming at V came to 5 bases and at J to 3 bases, leaving 6 bases not matched to a gene. This CDR3 contains 14 residues. Here the CDR3 reads CASSTGQGLYEQYF. The CDR3 DNA reads TGTGCCAGCAGTACCGGACAGGGTCTCTACGAGCAGTACTTC.

This clonotype came up many times. The CDR3 DNA is TGTGCCAGCAGGCCCCAGGGGATCCAAGAGACCCAGTACTTC. It specifies CASRPQGIQETQYF. The chain recombines TRBV6-6 with TRBJ2-5, with D tentatively TRBD1 (6 bases). V gave up 6 bases and J gave up 1 base, with 12 bases separating them. CDR1 and CDR2 from the germline V gene are MNHNY and SVGAGI (reference sequence). The CDR3 consists of 14 residues.

This sequence joins TRBV7-2 and TRBJ2-3, with D perhaps TRBD1 (5 bases). Trimming cost V 8 bases and J 2 bases, with 14 bases left between them. CDR3 size: 14 residues. Germline CDR1 reads SGHTA; CDR2 reads FQGNSA. CDR3 amino acids: CASCSRAVTDTQYF. Here the CDR3 DNA reads TGTGCCAGCTGCAGCAGGGCGGTCACAGATACGCAGTATTTT.

The V gene is TRBV6-2 or TRBV6-3, the J gene TRBJ1-1; a weak D match, TRBD1 (5 bases). The ends were cut back, 6 bases at V and 6 bases at J, with 23 bases in the middle. Germline loops: CDR1 MNHEY, CDR2 SVGEGT. The length of the CDR3 is 16 residues. DNA of the CDR3: TGTGCCAGCAGCAACAAGAGGTCGTGGCAGGGCGCTGAAGCTTTCTTT. The encoded protein is CASSNKRSWQGAEAFF.

This clonotype was seen a handful of times. The gene calls are TRBV2 and TRBJ1-6; D gene unclear. V dropped 3 bases and J dropped 6 bases, with 6 bases sitting between them. The CDR3 is made up of 13 amino acids. Germline values: CDR1 SNHLY, CDR2 FYNNEI. The CDR3 spells CASSDRRNSPLHF. DNA for the CDR3: TGTGCCAGCAGTGACAGGCGTAATTCACCCCTCCACTTT.

This chain joins TRBV9 and TRBJ1-1, with TRBD1 matching over 7 bases. This CDR3 is 15 amino acids long. The trim removed 1 base at V and 1 base at J, leaving 4 bases unmatched. The V gene's germline CDR1 is SGDLS and CDR2 YYNGEE. As DNA, the CDR3 is TGTGCCAGCAGCGTACAACAGGGGCCGAACACTGAAGCTTTCTTT. Translated, it gives CASSVQQGPNTEAFF.

This clonotype was detected only a few times. V usage is TRBV27 and J usage is TRBJ1-1, with 9 positions matching TRBD1. V trimming: 0 bases; J trimming: 4 bases; junction bases outside the gene matches: 3. The CDR3 is 15 residues long. Germline V gene lookup returns CDR1 MNHEY and CDR2 SMNVEV (reference sequence). CDR3 region: CASSLSPGQGTEAFF. CDR3 nucleotide sequence: TGTGCCAGCAGTTTATCTCCGGGACAGGGCACTGAAGCTTTCTTT.

Only a few counts were recorded for this clonotype. This may come from a read error, since a much larger clone is one base off. This chain joins TRBV3-1 and TRBJ2-1; no definite D call. The CDR3 covers 12 residues. From germline, CDR1 is LGHDT and CDR2 YNNKEL (reference sequence). V gave up 1 base and J gave up 13 bases, with 11 bases separating them. CDR3 region: CASSQVSETQFF. The CDR3 region has the DNA TGTGCCAGCAGCCAAGTTTCAGAGACCCAGTTCTTC.

V gene TRBV10-2 combines with J gene TRBJ1-1; perhaps TRBD1 as D (5 bases). Trimming took off 6 bases at V and 9 bases at J, with 11 bases between the two ends. Germline lookup yields CDR1 WSHSY and CDR2 SAAADI. This CDR3 contains 11 residues. For the CDR3, the DNA is TGCGCCAGCAGCATGGACATAAAAGCTTTCTTT. The encoded protein is CASSMDIKAFF.

V gene TRBV28 combines with J gene TRBJ1-2, with 7 bases matching TRBD1. CDR1 MDHEN and CDR2 SYDVKM come from the germline V gene. The J segment lost 4 bases and the V segment lost 2 bases, leaving 22 bases of the junction unmatched. The CDR3 length is 20 residues. CDR3 amino acids: CASSLIGEWLRDSASYGYTF. The CDR3 bases are TGTGCCAGCAGTTTAATCGGGGAATGGCTTAGGGACAGTGCAAGCTATGGCTACACCTTC.